These 12 T cell receptor beta chains were sequenced from one sample in a study of T cells expressing NK-cell markers (dated by TCRdb to about 2020). Libraries came from 5' RACE. The sequencer was an Illumina HiSeq 2000. Each entry corresponds to one CDR3 protein sequence from reads that TCRdb reprocessed, and DNA is not given. The sample table records 150,000 or so distinct CDR3 sequences. The top ten hold 37% of the sample. Sequenced input: blood T cells: a sorted CD56 or NKG2C T cell subset, CD4+ or CD8+ T cells, or bulk PBMC T cells (not recorded which). These receptors were taken from a woman between 50 and 59 years old in good health. Donor details come from another sample of the same person, matched by shared clones.

This chain's CDR3 is CASSLERTNTEAFF. V usage is TRBV5-6 and J usage is TRBJ1-1. From germline, CDR1 is SGHDT and CDR2 YYEEEE. The length of the CDR3 is 14 residues.

The chain uses TRBV27 and TRBJ2-1; the D call from TCRdb, TRBD2, cannot be confirmed without DNA. Germline CDR1 is MNHEY and CDR2 is SMNVEV (reference sequence). CDR3 size: 15 residues. This CDR3 is CASTQGTSGHNEQFF.

The chain carries TRBV27 and TRBJ2-1; the TCRdb D gene call, TRBD2, has no DNA to confirm it. Germline V gene lookup returns CDR1 MNHEY and CDR2 SMNVEV (reference sequence). The CDR3 is 16 amino acids. CDR3: CASSLSYSGEYNEQFF.

The rearrangement joins TRBV27 to TRBJ1-1; TCRdb lists TRBD1, though no DNA is available to test this call. Germline V gene lookup returns CDR1 MNHEY and CDR2 SMNVEV (reference sequence). The CDR3 length is 13 residues. CDR3 sequence reads: CASGSQENTEAFF.

The V gene is TRBV10-3, the J gene TRBJ2-5. This CDR3 spans 15 amino acids. Germline CDR1 and CDR2: ENHRY and SYGVKD. The CDR3 region is CAISGGLGSQETQYF.

This chain uses TRBV7-9 with TRBJ1-1; TCRdb names TRBD1, which stays unverified in the absence of DNA. CDR1 and CDR2 (germline): SEHNR, FQNEAQ (reference sequence). This CDR3 region has 14 residues. CDR3 region: CASSHRDLNTEAFF.

The CDR3 protein is CASSFKDRNEKLFF. The V call is TRBV11-2, the J call TRBJ1-4; the D call of TRBD1 rests on TCRdb alone, since no DNA is present to check it. Germline V gene lookup returns CDR1 SGHAT and CDR2 FQNNGV. The CDR3 consists of 14 residues.

The chain is built from TRBV11-2 and TRBJ2-7; TCRdb returns TRBD2, unconfirmable since there is no DNA. Germline assignment: CDR1 SGHAT and CDR2 FQNNGV. This CDR3 comprises 17 residues. This chain's CDR3 is CASSLVEGGTLFIEQYF.

Frequency places this clonotype as medium-sized. The gene calls are TRBV20-1 and TRBJ2-5; without DNA, the TCRdb call of TRBD1 cannot be checked. The germline V gene encodes CDR1 DFQATT and CDR2 SNEGSKA (reference sequence). The CDR3 consists of 14 residues. The CDR3 reads CSARGGVLMETQYF.

V usage is TRBV2 and J usage is TRBJ2-1; TCRdb calls TRBD2, which cannot be checked without DNA. The germline CDR1 and CDR2 sequences are SNHLY and FYNNEI. The CDR3 totals 12 residues. This CDR3 is CASSPTSYEQFF. Full variable domain (outside the CDR3, taken from reference TRBV2 and TRBJ2-1): EPEVTQTPSHQVTQMGQEVILRCVPISNHLYFYWYRQILGQKVEFLVSFYNNEISEKSEIFDDQFSVERPDGSNFTLKIRSTKLEDSAMYFCASSPTSYEQFFGPGTRLTVL.

The chain uses TRBV14 and TRBJ1-6; lacking DNA, the TRBD1 call made by TCRdb goes unchecked. Germline V gene sequence: CDR1 SGHDN, CDR2 FVKESK. The CDR3 consists of 14 residues. CDR3 sequence reads: CASSQTGINSPLHF.

The chain couples TRBV6-5 to TRBJ1-2; there is no DNA to check the TCRdb D call of TRBD1. The CDR3 is 15 residues long. Germline V gene sequence: CDR1 MNHEY, CDR2 SVGAGI. The CDR3 reads CASSYSLQGFLGYTF.